This T cell receptor (beta chain) was captured by sequencing in a study of glioma-infiltrating T cells after dendritic cell vaccination. Across the study: Samples are from glioblastoma patients in Phase I and II dendritic cell vaccine trials.

Points on this clone: The junction and the germline gene differ at one end; a read error may be behind it.

Germline values: CDR1 SGHTA, CDR2 FQGNSA. The CDR3 spans 16 residues. Sequencing was performed with immunoSEQ multiplex PCR; in TCRdb, only in-frame clones are kept and a portion is missing. There are around 100,000 clones in the sample; 75% to 85% occur only once, and approximately 12% lies in the top ten. The sequence was obtained from a human donor with glioblastoma. J is TRBJ2-5 and V is TRBV7-2; 8 positions match TRBD2. The input for sequencing was blood, taken before dendritic cell vaccination. CDR3 protein: CVSSLQTSRGGETQYF. CDR3 DNA sequence: TGTGTCAGCAGCTTACAAACTAGCCGGGGGGGAGAGACCCAGTACTTC. The full variable domain, rest sourced from reference TRBV7-2 and TRBJ2-5, is GAGVSQSPSNKVTEKGKDVELRCDPISGHTALYWYRQSLGQGLEFLIYFQGNSAPDKSGLPSDRFSAERTGGSVSTLTIQRTQQEDSAVYLCVSSLQTSRGGETQYFGPGTRLLVL.